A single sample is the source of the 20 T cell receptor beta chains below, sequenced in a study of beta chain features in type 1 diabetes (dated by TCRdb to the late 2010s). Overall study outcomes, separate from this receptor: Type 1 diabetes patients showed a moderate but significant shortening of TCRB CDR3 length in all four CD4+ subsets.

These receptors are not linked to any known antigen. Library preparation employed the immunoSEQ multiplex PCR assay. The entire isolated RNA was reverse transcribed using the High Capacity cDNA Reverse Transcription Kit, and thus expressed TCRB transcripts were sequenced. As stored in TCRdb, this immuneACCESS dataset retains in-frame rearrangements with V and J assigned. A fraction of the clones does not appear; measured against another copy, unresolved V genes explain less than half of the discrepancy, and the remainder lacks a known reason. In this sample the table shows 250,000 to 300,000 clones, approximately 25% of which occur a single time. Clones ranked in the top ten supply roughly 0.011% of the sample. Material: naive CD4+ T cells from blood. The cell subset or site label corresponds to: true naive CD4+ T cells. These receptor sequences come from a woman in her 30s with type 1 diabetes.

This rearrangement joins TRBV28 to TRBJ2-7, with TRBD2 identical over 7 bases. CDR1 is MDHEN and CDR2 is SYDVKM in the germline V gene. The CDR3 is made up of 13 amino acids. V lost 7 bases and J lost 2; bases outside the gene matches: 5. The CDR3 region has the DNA TGTGCCAGCATGATTGGGGGGGCCTACGAGCAGTACTTC. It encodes CASMIGGAYEQYF.

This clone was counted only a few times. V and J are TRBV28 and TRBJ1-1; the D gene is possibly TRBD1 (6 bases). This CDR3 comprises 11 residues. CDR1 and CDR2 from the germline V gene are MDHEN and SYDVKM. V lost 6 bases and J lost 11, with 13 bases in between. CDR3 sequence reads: CASRYRVFAFF. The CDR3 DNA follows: TGTGCCAGCAGATACAGGGTCTTTGCTTTCTTT.

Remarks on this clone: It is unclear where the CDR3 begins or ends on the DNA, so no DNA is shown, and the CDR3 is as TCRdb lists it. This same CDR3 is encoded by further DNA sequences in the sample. CDR3 sequence reads: CSVASGTYQETQYF. V gene TRBV29-1 combines with J gene TRBJ2-5; the table's D call, TRBD2, has no DNA check behind it. Germline V gene sequence: CDR1 SQVTM, CDR2 ANQGSEA. Both ends counted, the CDR3 spans 14 residues.

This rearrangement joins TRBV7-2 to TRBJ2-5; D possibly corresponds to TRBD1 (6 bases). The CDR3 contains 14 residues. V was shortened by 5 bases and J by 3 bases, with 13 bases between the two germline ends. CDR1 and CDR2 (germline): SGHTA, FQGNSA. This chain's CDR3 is CASSRYRDKETQYF. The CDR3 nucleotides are TGTGCCAGCAGCCGATACCGGGACAAAGAGACCCAGTACTTC.

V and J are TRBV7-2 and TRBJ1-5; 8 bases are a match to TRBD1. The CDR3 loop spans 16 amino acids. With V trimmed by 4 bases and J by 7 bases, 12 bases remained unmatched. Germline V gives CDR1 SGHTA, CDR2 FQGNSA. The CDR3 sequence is CASSSPGGQGGQPQHF. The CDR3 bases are TGTGCCAGCAGCTCCCCGGGTGGACAGGGAGGGCAGCCCCAGCATTTT. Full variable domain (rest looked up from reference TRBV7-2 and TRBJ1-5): GAGVSQSPSNKVTEKGKDVELRCDPISGHTALYWYRQSLGQGLEFLIYFQGNSAPDKSGLPSDRFSAERTGGSVSTLTIQRTQQEDSAVYLCASSSPGGQGGQPQHFGDGTRLSIL.

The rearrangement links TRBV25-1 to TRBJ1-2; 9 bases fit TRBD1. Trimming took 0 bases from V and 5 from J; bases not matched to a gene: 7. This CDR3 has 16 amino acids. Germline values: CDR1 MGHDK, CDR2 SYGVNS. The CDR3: CASSEYGTGNRYGYTF. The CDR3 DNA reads TGTGCCAGCAGTGAATATGGGACAGGGAATAGGTATGGCTACACCTTC.

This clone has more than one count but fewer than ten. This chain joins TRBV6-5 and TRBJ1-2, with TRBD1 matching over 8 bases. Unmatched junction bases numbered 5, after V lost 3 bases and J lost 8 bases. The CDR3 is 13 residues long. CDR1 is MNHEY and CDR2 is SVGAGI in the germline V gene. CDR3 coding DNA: TGTGCCAGCAGTTATGCAGGGGGCTACGGCTACACCTTC. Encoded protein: CASSYAGGYGYTF.

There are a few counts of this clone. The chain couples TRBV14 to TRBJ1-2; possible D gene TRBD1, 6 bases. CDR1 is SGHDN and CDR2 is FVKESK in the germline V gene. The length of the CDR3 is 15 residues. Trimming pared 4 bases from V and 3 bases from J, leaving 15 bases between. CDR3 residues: CASSPPDRPYYGYTF. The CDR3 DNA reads TGTGCCAGCAGCCCGCCGGACAGACCTTACTATGGCTACACCTTC. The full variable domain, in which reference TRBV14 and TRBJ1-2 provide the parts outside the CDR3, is EAGVTQFPSHSVIEKGQTVTLRCDPISGHDNLYWYRRVMGKEIKFLLHFVKESKQDESGMPNNRFLAERTGGTYSTLKVQPAELEDSGVYFCASSPPDRPYYGYTFGSGTRLTVV.

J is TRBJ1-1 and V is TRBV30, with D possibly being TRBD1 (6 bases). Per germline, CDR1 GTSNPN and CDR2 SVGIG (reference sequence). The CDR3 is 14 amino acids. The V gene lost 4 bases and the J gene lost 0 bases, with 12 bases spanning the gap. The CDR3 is CAWIGQPMNTEAFF. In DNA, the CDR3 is TGTGCCTGGATTGGACAGCCTATGAACACTGAAGCTTTCTTT.

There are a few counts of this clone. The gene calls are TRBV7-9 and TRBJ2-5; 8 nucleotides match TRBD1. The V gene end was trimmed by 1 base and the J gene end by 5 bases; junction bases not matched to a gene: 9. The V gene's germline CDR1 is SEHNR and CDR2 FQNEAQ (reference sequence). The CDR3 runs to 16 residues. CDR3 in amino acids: CASSLGPDRVRETQYF. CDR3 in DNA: TGTGCCAGCAGCTTAGGTCCGGACAGGGTCAGGGAGACCCAGTACTTC.

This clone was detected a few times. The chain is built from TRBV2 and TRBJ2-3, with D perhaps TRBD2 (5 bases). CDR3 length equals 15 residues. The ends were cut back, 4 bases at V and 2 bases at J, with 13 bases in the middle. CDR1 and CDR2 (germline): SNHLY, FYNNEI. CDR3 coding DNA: TGTGCCAGCAGTGTTAGCGCGCCCTACACAGATACGCAGTATTTT. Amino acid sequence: CASSVSAPYTDTQYF.

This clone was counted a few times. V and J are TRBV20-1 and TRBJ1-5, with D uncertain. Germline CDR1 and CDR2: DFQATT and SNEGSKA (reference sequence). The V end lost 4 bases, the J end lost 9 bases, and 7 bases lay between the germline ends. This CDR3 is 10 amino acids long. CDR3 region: CSAMLPPQHF. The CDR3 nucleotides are TGCAGTGCTATGCTACCGCCCCAGCATTTT.

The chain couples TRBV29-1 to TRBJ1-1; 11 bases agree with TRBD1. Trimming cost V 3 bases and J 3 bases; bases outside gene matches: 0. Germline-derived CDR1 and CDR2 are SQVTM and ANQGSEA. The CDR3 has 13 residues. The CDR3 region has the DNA TGCAGCGTTGAGGGACAGGGGGACACTGAAGCTTTCTTT. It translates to CSVEGQGDTEAFF.

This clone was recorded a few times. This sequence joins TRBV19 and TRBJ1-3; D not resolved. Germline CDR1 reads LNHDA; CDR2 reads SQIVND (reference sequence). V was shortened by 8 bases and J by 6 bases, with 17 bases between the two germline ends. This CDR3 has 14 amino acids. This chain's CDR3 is CASSWPTKENTIYF. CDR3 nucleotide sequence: TGTGCCAGTTCTTGGCCCACTAAAGAAAACACCATATATTTT.

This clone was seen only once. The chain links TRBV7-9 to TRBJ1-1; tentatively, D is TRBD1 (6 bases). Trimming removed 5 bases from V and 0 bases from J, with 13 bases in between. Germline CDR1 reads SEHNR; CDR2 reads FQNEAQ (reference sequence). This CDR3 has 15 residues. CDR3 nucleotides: TGTGCCAGCAGCCACACAGGGAGCTTGAACACTGAAGCTTTCTTT. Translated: CASSHTGSLNTEAFF. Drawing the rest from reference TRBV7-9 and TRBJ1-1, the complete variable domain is DTGVSQNPRHKITKRGQNVTFRCDPISEHNRLYWYRQTLGQGPEFLTYFQNEAQLEKSRLLSDRFSAERPKGSFSTLEIQRTEQGDSAMYLCASSHTGSLNTEAFFGQGTRLTVV.

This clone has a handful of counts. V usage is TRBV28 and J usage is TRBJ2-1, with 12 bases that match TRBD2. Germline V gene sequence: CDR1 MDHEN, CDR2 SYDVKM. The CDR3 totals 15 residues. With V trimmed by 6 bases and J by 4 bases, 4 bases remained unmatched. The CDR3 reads CASSYGTSGYNEQFF. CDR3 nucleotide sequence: TGTGCCAGCAGCTACGGGACTAGCGGGTACAATGAGCAGTTCTTC. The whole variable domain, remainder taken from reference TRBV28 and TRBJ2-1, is DVKVTQSSRYLVKRTGEKVFLECVQDMDHENMFWYRQDPGLGLRLIYFSYDVKMKEKGDIPEGYSVSREKKERFSLILESASTNQTSMYLCASSYGTSGYNEQFFGPGTRLTVL.

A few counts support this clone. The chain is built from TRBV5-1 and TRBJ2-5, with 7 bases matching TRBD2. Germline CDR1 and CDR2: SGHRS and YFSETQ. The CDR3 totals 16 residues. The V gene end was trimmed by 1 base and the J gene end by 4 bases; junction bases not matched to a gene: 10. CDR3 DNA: TGCGCCAGCAGCTTGACGACTAGCACGATCGGAGAGACCCAGTACTTC. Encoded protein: CASSLTTSTIGETQYF.

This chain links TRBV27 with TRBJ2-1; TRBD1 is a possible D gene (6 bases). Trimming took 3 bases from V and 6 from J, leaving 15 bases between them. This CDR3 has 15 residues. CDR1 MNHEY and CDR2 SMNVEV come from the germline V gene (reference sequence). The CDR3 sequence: CASSFEDSRSNEQFF. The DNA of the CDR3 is TGTGCCAGCAGTTTTGAGGACAGCCGGTCCAATGAGCAGTTCTTC.

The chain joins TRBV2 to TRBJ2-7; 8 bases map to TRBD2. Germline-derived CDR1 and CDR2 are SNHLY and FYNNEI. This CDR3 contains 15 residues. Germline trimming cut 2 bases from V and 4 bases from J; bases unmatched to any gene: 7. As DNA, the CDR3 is TGTGCCAGCAGTGAATACCGGGAGGGCCCTTACGAGCAGTACTTC. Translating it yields CASSEYREGPYEQYF.

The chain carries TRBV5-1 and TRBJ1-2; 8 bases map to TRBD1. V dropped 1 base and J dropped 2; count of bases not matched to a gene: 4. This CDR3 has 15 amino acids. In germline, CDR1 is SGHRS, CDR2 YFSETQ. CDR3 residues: CASSLMGQENYGYTF. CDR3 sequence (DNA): TGCGCCAGCAGCTTGATGGGACAGGAGAACTATGGCTACACCTTC.